The TCR beta chain described here comes from a study of cytomegalovirus exposure and HLA in healthy donors. In the study overall: Within the Caucasian-associated ancestry cluster were roughly 79% of the approximately 390 genotyped donors. Study observations and caveats: CMV serostatus was the only immune exposure information that was available. TCR sequences were mostly rare, though some public TCRs occurred in many donors.

Researchers ran the PCR with 60 Vbeta and 13 Jbeta primers. Sequencing was performed with immunoSEQ multiplex PCR; in TCRdb, only in-frame clones are kept and a portion is missing. The top ten hold over 2.5% of the sample, which has roughly 140,000 clones, about three fifths seen once. Concerning this clone: Its antigen is not known.

Donors had nominal health at sampling but likely had unrecorded immune exposures. Sample: PBMCs. This sequence was found in a woman aged 30 to 39 in good health and CMV-seropositive.

The CDR3 is CSVEIGGGTEAFF. The CDR3 nucleotides are TGCAGCGTTGAAATCGGAGGCGGCACTGAAGCTTTCTTT. The chain recombines TRBV29-1 with TRBJ1-1; no clear D. Germline V gives CDR1 SQVTM, CDR2 ANQGSEA. With 2 bases removed from V and 4 bases from J, the gap between germline ends came to 11 bases. This CDR3 has 13 residues.